This T cell receptor beta chain is drawn from a study of identical twins. General observations from the study: Out-of-frame beta sequences exhibited a weaker degree of excess twin sharing. Fewer insertions marked abundant cord blood beta clonotypes; young adult naive trended weakly, memory not at all.

TCRdb called the 5' RACE reads again in MiXCR, with one record for every CDR3 protein. The table has roughly 290,000 distinct CDR3 sequences, roughly 9% seen once. There are a few counts of this clonotype. No antigen is known for it. Germline values: CDR1 KGHDR, CDR2 SFDVKD. Losses at the gene ends were 4 bases for V and 4 bases for J; bases not matched to a gene: 6. This CDR3 has 16 amino acids. The same data also went into a second study, on yellow fever vaccine responses in identical twins.

The TCR sequence derives from a woman between 18 and 30 years old in good health. The chain combines TRBV24-1 with TRBJ2-1; 10 bases match TRBD2. Sequenced sample: CD8+ T cells sorted from blood. The CDR3 here is CATSDPTSGVYNEQFF. The CDR3 DNA reads TGTGCCACCAGTGACCCTACTAGCGGGGTTTACAATGAGCAGTTCTTC.